The clone carrying this TCR beta chain was observed a few times. The CDR3 runs to 12 residues. Deletions cut 6 bases from V and 2 bases from J, with 8 bases between. Looked up from germline, CDR1 is MNHNY and CDR2 is SVGAGI (reference sequence). The data derive from a study of blood T cell repertoires in COVID-19. Profiled with immunoSEQ multiplex PCR; TCRdb holds only in-frame clones, not every one. The sample has roughly 200,000 clones, 84% seen once. Followed over time, Seattle patients had been enrolled while infection was active. The origin of this receptor is a woman of 80 years or more with COVID-19, enrolled during active disease. The sample consisted of peripheral blood. This sequence joins TRBV6-6 and TRBJ2-7; no firm D call. In DNA, the CDR3 is TGTGCCAGCAGCTCTAGACCCTACGAGCAGTACGTC. Translating gives CASSSRPYEQYV.